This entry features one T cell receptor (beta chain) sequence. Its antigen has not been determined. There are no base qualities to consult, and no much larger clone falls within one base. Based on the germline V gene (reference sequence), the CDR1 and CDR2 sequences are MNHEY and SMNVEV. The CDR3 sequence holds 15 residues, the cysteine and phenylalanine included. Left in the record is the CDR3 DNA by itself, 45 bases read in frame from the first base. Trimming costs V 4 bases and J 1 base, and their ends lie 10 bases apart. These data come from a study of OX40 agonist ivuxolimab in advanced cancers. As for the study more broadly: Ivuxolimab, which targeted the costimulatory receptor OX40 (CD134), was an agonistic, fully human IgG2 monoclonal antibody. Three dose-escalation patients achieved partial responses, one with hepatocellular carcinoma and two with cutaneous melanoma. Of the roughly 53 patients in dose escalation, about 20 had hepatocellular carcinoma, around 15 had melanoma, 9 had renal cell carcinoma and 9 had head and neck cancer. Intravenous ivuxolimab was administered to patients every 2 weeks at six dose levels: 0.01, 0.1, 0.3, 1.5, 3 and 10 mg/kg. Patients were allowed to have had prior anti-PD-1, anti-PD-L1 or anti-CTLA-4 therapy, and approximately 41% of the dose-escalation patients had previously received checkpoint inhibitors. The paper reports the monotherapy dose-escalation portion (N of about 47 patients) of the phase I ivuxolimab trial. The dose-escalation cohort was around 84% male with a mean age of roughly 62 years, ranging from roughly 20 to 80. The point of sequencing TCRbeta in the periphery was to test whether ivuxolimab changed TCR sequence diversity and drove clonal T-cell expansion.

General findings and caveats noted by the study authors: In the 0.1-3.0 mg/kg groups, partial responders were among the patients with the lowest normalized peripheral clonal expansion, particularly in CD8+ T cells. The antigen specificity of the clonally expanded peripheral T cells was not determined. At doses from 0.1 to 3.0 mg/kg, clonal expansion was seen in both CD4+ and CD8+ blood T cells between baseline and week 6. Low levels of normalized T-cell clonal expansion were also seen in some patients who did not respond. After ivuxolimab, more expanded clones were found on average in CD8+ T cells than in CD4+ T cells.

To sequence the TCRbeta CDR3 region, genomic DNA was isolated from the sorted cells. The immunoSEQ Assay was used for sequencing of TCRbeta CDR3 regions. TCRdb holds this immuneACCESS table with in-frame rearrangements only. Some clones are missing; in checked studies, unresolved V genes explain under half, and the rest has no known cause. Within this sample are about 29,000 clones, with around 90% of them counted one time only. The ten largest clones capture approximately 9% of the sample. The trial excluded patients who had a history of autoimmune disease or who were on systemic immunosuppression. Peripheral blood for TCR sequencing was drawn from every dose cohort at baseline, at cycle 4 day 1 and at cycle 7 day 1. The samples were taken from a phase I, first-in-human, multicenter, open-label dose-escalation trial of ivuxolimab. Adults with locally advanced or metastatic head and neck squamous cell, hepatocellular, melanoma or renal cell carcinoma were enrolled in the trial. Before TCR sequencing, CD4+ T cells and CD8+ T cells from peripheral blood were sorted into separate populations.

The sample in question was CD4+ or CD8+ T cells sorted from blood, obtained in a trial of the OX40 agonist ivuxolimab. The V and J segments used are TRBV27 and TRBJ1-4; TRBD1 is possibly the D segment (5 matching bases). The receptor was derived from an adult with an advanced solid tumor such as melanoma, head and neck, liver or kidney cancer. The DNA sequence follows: TGTGCCAGCAGTTCACCCGGGGGAACTAATGAAAAACTGTTTTTT. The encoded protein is CASSSPGGTNEKLFF.